Below, 25 T cell receptor beta chains from the same sample are listed, as sequenced in a study of T-cell reconstitution after alpha-beta-depleted transplantation in children. Preparation of the TCRbeta library was carried out with unique molecular identifiers. TCRdb called the PCR reads again in MiXCR, with one record for every CDR3 protein. The sample shows about 400,000 distinct CDR3 sequences, 15% to 20% of them seen only once. Here the sequenced sample was PBMCs, mostly from graft donor cells, taken 360 days after TCRalphabeta/CD19-depleted stem cell transplant. Receptors originate from a boy under three years old who had a stem cell transplant for Wiskott-Aldrich syndrome, so the T cells may come from the graft donor.

About this clonotype: One end of the junction does not line up with germline, which may come from a read error. J is TRBJ2-1 and V is TRBV6-1; 13 bases fit TRBD2. CDR1 and CDR2 (germline): MNHNS, SASEGT. This CDR3 has 16 residues. The DNA of the CDR3 is TGTGTCAGCAGTAAAACTAGCGGGAGGGCCGTGGGTGAGCAGTTCTTC. It codes for CVSSKTSGRAVGEQFF.

In this sample, this clonotype turned up a few times. V gene TRBV7-9 combines with J gene TRBJ2-1; D gene uncertain. With 3 bases removed from V and 0 bases from J, the gap between germline ends came to 6 bases. Germline assignment: CDR1 SEHNR and CDR2 FQNEAQ (reference sequence). CDR3 size: 14 residues. This chain's CDR3 is CASSFGISYNEQFF. In nucleotides, the CDR3 is TGTGCCAGCAGCTTTGGGATCTCCTACAATGAGCAGTTCTTC.

This clonotype was counted only a few times. The chain is built from TRBV18 and TRBJ2-4; D unresolved. V was trimmed by 3 bases and J by 0 bases, leaving 12 bases between them. The CDR3 has 16 amino acids. Germline V gene lookup returns CDR1 KGHSH and CDR2 LQKENI. The CDR3 protein is CASSPAVLLAKNIQYF. The CDR3 region has the DNA TGTGCCAGCTCACCGGCCGTACTCTTAGCCAAAAACATTCAGTACTTC.

Many counts were recorded for this clonotype. The gene calls are TRBV7-8 and TRBJ2-1; either TRBD1 or TRBD2 may supply D (5 bases each). Trimming took 5 bases from V and 2 from J, leaving 16 bases between them. This CDR3 region has 16 residues. Per germline, CDR1 SGHVS and CDR2 FQNEAQ. CDR3 nucleotide sequence: TGTGCCAGCAGCCGGCGGGCAGGGATTCCCTACAATGAGCAGTTCTTC. Residues: CASSRRAGIPYNEQFF.

This clonotype was picked up a small number of times. The rearrangement links TRBV28 to TRBJ2-1; D is perhaps TRBD1 (5 bases). Germline CDR1 reads MDHEN; CDR2 reads SYDVKM. The CDR3 spans 16 residues. V gave up 4 bases and J gave up 1 base, with 14 bases separating them. CDR3 sequence reads: CASSYPGKRSYNEQFF. CDR3 DNA sequence: TGTGCCAGCAGTTATCCAGGGAAACGTTCCTACAATGAGCAGTTCTTC.

The table lists this clonotype with a few counts. The chain combines TRBV11-2 with TRBJ2-7; 8 nucleotides line up with TRBD1. V was clipped by 5 bases and J by 0 bases; unmatched bases: 15. Germline V gene sequence: CDR1 SGHAT, CDR2 FQNNGV. The CDR3 loop spans 18 amino acids. The CDR3 DNA follows: TGTGCCAGCAGCCCTTGGACAGGGACCATAAGAAGCTCCTACGAGCAGTACTTC. Its translation is CASSPWTGTIRSSYEQYF.

The sample holds a few counts of this clonotype. The rearrangement links TRBV29-1 to TRBJ2-3; 13 bases agree with TRBD2. From germline, CDR1 is SQVTM and CDR2 ANQGSEA. J lost 4 bases, V lost 2 bases, and 12 bases had no gene match. This CDR3 comprises 18 residues. In DNA form, the CDR3 reads TGCAGCGTTGAACGGAGGGTAGGACTAGCGGGAGAGGCAGATACGCAGTATTTT. Its translation: CSVERRVGLAGEADTQYF.

The chain recombines TRBV2 with TRBJ1-2, with D possibly TRBD1 on 5 matching bases. The V end was cut by 8 bases, the J end by 0 bases, with 28 bases between. CDR1 and CDR2 from the germline V gene are SNHLY and FYNNEI. This CDR3 comprises 19 residues. CDR3 sequence: CASLDSGRLFILSNYGYTF. The CDR3 nucleotides are TGTGCCAGCCTCGACAGCGGACGCCTCTTCATTCTCTCTAACTATGGCTACACCTTC.

This clonotype occurred a few times. CDR3 region: CSVDAGADTQYF. CDR3 bases: TGCAGCGTTGATGCGGGGGCGGATACGCAGTATTTT. This rearrangement joins TRBV29-1 to TRBJ2-3; maybe TRBD2 (7 bases). The CDR3 has 12 amino acids. With 3 bases removed from V and 6 bases from J, the gap between germline ends came to 10 bases. The germline V gene encodes CDR1 SQVTM and CDR2 ANQGSEA.

This clonotype turned up a few times. This chain uses TRBV7-9 with TRBJ2-7; perhaps TRBD1 as D (5 bases). Germline lookup yields CDR1 SEHNR and CDR2 FQNEAQ (reference sequence). V was cut by 1 base and J by 7 bases, with 14 bases left in between. There are 14 residues in the CDR3. CDR3: CASSLGQGGREQYF. DNA for the CDR3: TGTGCCAGCAGCTTAGGTCAGGGCGGCAGGGAGCAGTACTTC.

The chain has TRBV7-9 and TRBJ2-1; 9 nucleotides match TRBD2. CDR1 is SEHNR, CDR2 FQNEAQ, per germline (reference sequence). V trimming: 1 base; J trimming: 4 bases; junction bases outside the gene matches: 5. The CDR3 is 16 residues long. CDR3 region: CASSLDGSGGYNEQFF. In DNA form, the CDR3 reads TGTGCCAGCAGCTTAGATGGAAGCGGGGGGTACAATGAGCAGTTCTTC. Combining the CDR3 with reference TRBV7-9 and TRBJ2-1 gives the whole variable domain DTGVSQNPRHKITKRGQNVTFRCDPISEHNRLYWYRQTLGQGPEFLTYFQNEAQLEKSRLLSDRFSAERPKGSFSTLEIQRTEQGDSAMYLCASSLDGSGGYNEQFFGPGTRLTVL.

The table lists this clonotype with a few counts. The V call is TRBV7-8, the J call TRBJ1-2; D might be TRBD1 (5 bases). Germline-derived CDR1 and CDR2 are SGHVS and FQNEAQ. This CDR3 comprises 14 residues. V was trimmed by 1 base and J by 4 bases, leaving 10 bases between them. Here the CDR3 reads CASSLVQGTYGYTF. The CDR3 nucleotides read TGTGCCAGCAGCTTAGTGCAGGGAACCTATGGCTACACCTTC.

The chain recombines TRBV13 with TRBJ2-4, with D possibly being TRBD2 (5 bases). CDR3 length: 17 amino acids. The V end was cut by 2 bases, the J end by 5 bases, with 19 bases between. From germline, CDR1 is PRHDT and CDR2 FYEKMQ (reference sequence). CDR3 amino acids: CASSLLTGSLGENIQYF. The CDR3 coding sequence is TGTGCCAGCAGCTTATTAACGGGATCCCTTGGGGAAAACATTCAGTACTTC.

This clonotype was seen a handful of times. V is TRBV29-1 and J is TRBJ2-1; D might be TRBD1 or TRBD2, each matching 5 bases. The V end lost 7 bases, the J end lost 0 bases, and 13 bases lay between the germline ends. CDR1 and CDR2 (germline): SQVTM, ANQGSEA. CDR3 length: 14 amino acids. The CDR3 DNA reads TGCAGCGCCGAAGGGACCCGCTCCTACAATGAGCAGTTCTTC. The encoded protein is CSAEGTRSYNEQFF.

V and J are TRBV7-2 and TRBJ2-7, with D possibly TRBD2 on 6 matching bases. This CDR3 is 18 amino acids long. V was shortened by 1 base and J by 3 bases, with 22 bases between the two germline ends. CDR1 is SGHTA and CDR2 is FQGNSA in the germline V gene. The CDR3 protein is CASSLGLRSGRQDYEQYF. CDR3 in DNA: TGTGCCAGCAGCTTAGGGCTCAGGAGCGGGCGGCAGGACTACGAGCAGTACTTC.

The chain combines TRBV7-9 with TRBJ2-1; perhaps TRBD1 as D (5 bases). With 3 bases removed from V and 7 bases from J, the gap between germline ends came to 16 bases. The CDR3 is 15 amino acids. In germline, CDR1 is SEHNR, CDR2 FQNEAQ (reference sequence). For the CDR3, the DNA is TGTGCCAGCAGCTTCCAGGGTTCCCAATTTAATGAGCAGTTCTTC. Translation gives CASSFQGSQFNEQFF.

V is TRBV4-1 and J is TRBJ2-4; 7 bases line up with TRBD1. With 0 bases clipped from V and 3 bases from J, the junction kept 5 bases outside the gene matches. The CDR3 covers 16 residues. The germline gives CDR1 MGHRA, CDR2 YSYEKL. CDR3 in DNA: TGCGCCAGCAGCCAAGAAAACAGGGGAAACAAAAACATTCAGTACTTC. Translation gives CASSQENRGNKNIQYF.

V gene TRBV5-1 combines with J gene TRBJ2-5; TRBD1 aligns across 7 bases. The length of the CDR3 is 17 residues. CDR1 is SGHRS, CDR2 YFSETQ, per germline. V lost 1 base to trimming and J lost 5 bases; unmatched junction nucleotides: 14. Written as DNA, the CDR3 is TGCGCCAGCAGCTTGCGCCCCGACAGGGTTTCTAAGGAGACCCAGTACTTC. Amino acids: CASSLRPDRVSKETQYF. Complete variable domain (other parts from reference TRBV5-1 and TRBJ2-5): KAGVTQTPRYLIKTRGQQVTLSCSPISGHRSVSWYQQTPGQGLQFLFEYFSETQRNKGNFPGRFSGRQFSNSRSEMNVSTLELGDSALYLCASSLRPDRVSKETQYFGPGTRLLVL.

This CDR3 reads CASSDDWSSGGTFYEQYF. CDR3 nucleotides: TGTGCCAGCAGTGACGACTGGAGTAGCGGGGGTACTTTCTACGAGCAGTACTTC. The V gene is TRBV12-3 or TRBV12-4, the J gene TRBJ2-7; 9 nucleotides agree with TRBD2. The length of the CDR3 is 18 residues. With V trimmed by 5 bases and J by 3 bases, 17 bases remained unmatched.

V and J are TRBV7-9 and TRBJ2-1; D is unclear. The ends were cut back, 3 bases at V and 0 bases at J, with 9 bases in the middle. Germline V lookup: CDR1 SEHNR, CDR2 FQNEAQ (reference sequence). The CDR3 contains 15 residues. The CDR3 here is CASSFGVSSYNEQFF. In DNA, the CDR3 is TGTGCCAGCAGCTTTGGGGTGAGCTCCTACAATGAGCAGTTCTTC.

The rearrangement uses TRBV29-1 and TRBJ1-4; 8 bases are shared with TRBD1. Germline V CDR1 and CDR2: SQVTM, ANQGSEA. This CDR3 comprises 15 residues. V gave up 5 bases and J gave up 5 bases; unmatched junction bases: 10. CDR3 sequence reads: CSVRGRGRGNEKLFF. The CDR3 nucleotides are TGCAGCGTTAGGGGCAGGGGGCGAGGGAATGAAAAACTGTTTTTT.

This clonotype occurred many times. The chain uses TRBV12-3 or TRBV12-4 and TRBJ2-7, with TRBD1 matching 7 bases. After removal of 5 bases from V and 2 bases from J, the junction contained 9 bases not matched to a gene. This CDR3 spans 15 amino acids. The CDR3 sequence: CASSRGRQGAYEQYF. In DNA form, the CDR3 reads TGTGCCAGCAGTCGCGGACGCCAGGGGGCCTACGAGCAGTACTTC.

CDR3 amino acids: CASSQWGTGGPSEQYF. Here the CDR3 DNA reads TGTGCCAGCAGCCAATGGGGGACAGGGGGCCCGTCCGAGCAGTACTTC. The chain joins TRBV16 to TRBJ2-7, with 12 bases matching TRBD1. Germline CDR1 reads KGHSY; CDR2 reads FQNENV. V lost 1 base to trimming and J lost 6 bases; unmatched junction nucleotides: 7. CDR3 length equals 16 residues.

The chain recombines TRBV20-1 with TRBJ2-3; 10 bases line up with TRBD2. The CDR3 length is 15 residues. V shed 6 bases, J shed 0 bases, and the junction held 6 bases outside the gene matches. Germline V gene lookup returns CDR1 DFQATT and CDR2 SNEGSKA (reference sequence). The CDR3 DNA reads as TGCAGTGCGAGAATTAGCGGGAGGAGCACAGATACGCAGTATTTT. Its translation: CSARISGRSTDTQYF.

The chain carries TRBV7-6 and TRBJ2-5; tentative D call: TRBD2 (5 bases). Trimming pared 2 bases from V and 3 bases from J, leaving 13 bases between. There are 15 residues in the CDR3. The germline gives CDR1 SGHVS, CDR2 FNYEAQ. The CDR3 loop is CASSLCVGREETQYF. In nucleotides, the CDR3 is TGTGCCAGCAGCTTATGTGTAGGGAGAGAAGAGACCCAGTACTTC.